The source of this T cell receptor (beta chain) is a study of blood T cells in healthy people across ages. There were healthy Caucasian individuals from Russia, aged roughly 6 to 95, serving as donors. The CDR3 has 16 residues. V lost 1 base to trimming and J lost 6 bases, with 16 bases between them. Germline V lookup: CDR1 SGHRS, CDR2 YFSETQ. Primers used in a second PCR of roughly 6 to 12 cycles were a sample-barcoded 5' primer and a J-beta primer mix. Researchers report that a template-switch adaptor with 12 random nucleotides tagged each cDNA molecule. Via MiXCR, TCRdb re-called the 5' RACE reads, giving one row per CDR3 protein. The sample holds roughly 900,000 distinct CDR3 sequences, 40% to 60% seen once.

What was sequenced was blood. This sequence was found in a man younger than 40 in good health. The rearrangement uses TRBV5-1 and TRBJ2-2; D remains ambiguous. The chain's CDR3 is CASSLYHSRTSGELFF. CDR3 nucleotide sequence: TGCGCCAGCAGCTTGTATCACAGCCGAACGTCCGGGGAGCTGTTTTTT.